The 16 T cell receptor beta chains below were found in one sample sequenced in a study of T cell responses to AZD1222 COVID-19 vaccine (dated by TCRdb to the early 2020s). Library construction relied on the immunoSEQ multiplex PCR assay. The immuneACCESS repertoire file appears here via TCRdb, limited to in-frame rearrangements. These files lack a portion of the clones; in checked studies, under half of the deficit traces to unresolved V genes, and the cause of the others is not known. This sample is represented by some 170,000 clones; about 89% of them were singletons. The ten largest account for around 1.6% of the sample. Per the publication, the time point label means: baseline before first vaccination. This sample comprised peripheral blood, obtained on day 0 of AZD1222 vaccination. The source of these receptors is an adult in good health.

The J gene is TRBJ1-4, the V gene TRBV25-1; no clear D. Trimming removed 4 bases at V and 6 bases at J, with 12 bases between. The CDR3 extends over 14 amino acids. Germline V gene lookup returns CDR1 MGHDK and CDR2 SYGVNS. The CDR3 sequence is CASSVPGRDEKLFF. Here the CDR3 DNA reads TGTGCCAGCAGTGTGCCGGGAAGGGATGAAAAACTGTTTTTT.

The chain joins TRBV27 to TRBJ2-7; possible D gene TRBD2, 6 bases. The germline V gene encodes CDR1 MNHEY and CDR2 SMNVEV (reference sequence). The CDR3 totals 8 residues. The CDR3 reads CASNRGEV. In nucleotides, the CDR3 is TGTGCCAGCAACCGCGGGGAGGTC.

The chain employs TRBV15 and TRBJ2-7, with 11 bases fitting TRBD2. CDR3 length: 16 residues. Germline assignment: CDR1 LNHNV and CDR2 YYDKDF (reference sequence). With 0 bases clipped from V and 4 bases from J, the junction kept 5 bases outside the gene matches. In nucleotides, the CDR3 is TGTGCCACCAGCAGAGATAGAACTAGCGGGAGATACGAGCAGTACTTC. Amino acids: CATSRDRTSGRYEQYF.

The rearrangement uses TRBV28 and TRBJ2-1, with a tentative D call TRBD2 (5 bases). The CDR3 sequence is 14 residues long. Deletions cut 1 base from V and 9 bases from J, with 13 bases between. Looked up from germline, CDR1 is MDHEN and CDR2 is SYDVKM. The DNA of the CDR3 is TGTGCCAGCAGTTTATCGGCCGGGGTCAGTGAGCAGTTCTTC. Its protein product is CASSLSAGVSEQFF.

The V and J genes are TRBV7-2 and TRBJ2-5; the D call may be TRBD1 or TRBD2 (5 bases each). V lost 0 bases to trimming and J lost 2 bases, with 13 bases between them. The germline CDR1 and CDR2 sequences are SGHTA and FQGNSA. This CDR3 contains 16 residues. In nucleotides, the CDR3 is TGTGCCAGCAGCTTAGCGGGACGCCTGATACAAGAGACCCAGTACTTC. This translates into CASSLAGRLIQETQYF.

The J gene is TRBJ1-1, the V gene TRBV5-4; 7 bases match TRBD1. Germline V gene lookup returns CDR1 SGHNT and CDR2 YYREEE (reference sequence). There are 15 residues in the CDR3. Trimming cost V 2 bases and J 7 bases; bases outside gene matches: 11. CDR3 region: CASSFQGVPKSEAFF. For the CDR3, the DNA is TGTGCCAGCAGCTTCCAGGGGGTCCCAAAAAGTGAAGCTTTCTTT.

The gene calls are TRBV3-1 (or the pseudogene TRBV3-2) and TRBJ2-1; D is perhaps TRBD2 (6 bases). Germline-derived CDR1 and CDR2 are LGHDT and YNNKEL (reference sequence). The germline V and J ends were trimmed by 6 bases and 7 bases, with 19 bases remaining between them. The CDR3 contains 15 residues. The CDR3 loop is CASRRGPGGANEQFF. In nucleotides, the CDR3 is TGTGCCAGCAGAAGGGGCCCAGGAGGGGCTAATGAGCAGTTCTTC.

V is TRBV3-1 (or the pseudogene TRBV3-2) and J is TRBJ1-6; no firm D call. Trimming shortened V by 2 bases and J by 10 bases, and 18 bases separated the two germline ends. Germline assignment: CDR1 LGHDT and CDR2 YNNKEL (reference sequence). This CDR3 region has 16 residues. The CDR3 spells CASSQTARQEGSPLHF. CDR3 coding DNA: TGTGCCAGCAGCCAAACCGCACGCCAAGAAGGCTCACCCCTCCACTTT.

This chain links TRBV27 with TRBJ1-2, with a weak D call TRBD1 (5 bases). With 3 bases removed from V and 5 bases from J, the gap between germline ends came to 13 bases. There are 14 residues in the CDR3. Germline CDR1 MNHEY, CDR2 SMNVEV (reference sequence). CDR3: CASSFGRSGYGYTF. In DNA form, the CDR3 reads TGTGCCAGCAGTTTCGGCCGCTCAGGGTATGGCTACACCTTC.

The rearrangement uses TRBV27 and TRBJ1-1; D perhaps matches TRBD1 (6 bases). Germline values: CDR1 MNHEY, CDR2 SMNVEV (reference sequence). The CDR3 is made up of 15 amino acids. V was pared by 4 bases and J by 5 bases, with 17 bases between. The CDR3 nucleotides are TGTGCCAGCAGTTACGCCCCCACAGGGTTTACTGAAGCTTTCTTT. Translation gives CASSYAPTGFTEAFF.

This sequence joins TRBV27 and TRBJ2-7, with TRBD1 matching 7 bases. The V gene end was trimmed by 7 bases and the J gene end by 1 base; junction bases not matched to a gene: 13. The CDR3 is 16 residues long. Looked up from germline, CDR1 is MNHEY and CDR2 is SMNVEV (reference sequence). In DNA form, the CDR3 reads TGTGCCAGCACCGCTATAGCAGGGACAGCTTCCTACGAGCAGTACTTC. Encoded protein: CASTAIAGTASYEQYF.

The V call is TRBV4-1, the J call TRBJ2-2, with 12 bases that match TRBD2. The germline CDR1 and CDR2 sequences are MGHRA and YSYEKL. Unmatched junction bases numbered 10, after V lost 2 bases and J lost 3 bases. CDR3 length: 19 amino acids. The CDR3 DNA reads TGCGCCAGCAGCCAAAACCCAGGACTAGCGGGACCTGACACCGGGGAGCTGTTTTTT. Translated: CASSQNPGLAGPDTGELFF.

This chain connects TRBV7-3 to TRBJ1-6; D unclear. Trimming shortened V by 1 base and J by 10 bases, and 14 bases separated the two germline ends. From germline, CDR1 is SGHTA and CDR2 FQGTGA. The CDR3 length is 15 residues. The CDR3 is CASSLMAGGGSPLHF. As DNA, the CDR3 is TGTGCCAGCAGCTTAATGGCAGGTGGAGGGTCACCCCTCCACTTT.

The gene calls are TRBV5-6 and TRBJ2-3, with 7 bases lining up with TRBD1. V was pared by 5 bases and J by 1 base, with 4 bases of the junction left unmatched. The CDR3 length is 14 residues. Looked up from germline, CDR1 is SGHDT and CDR2 is YYEEEE. CDR3 amino acids: CASRRGTGTDTQYF. The CDR3 DNA reads as TGTGCCAGCAGGAGAGGGACAGGCACAGATACGCAGTATTTT. Variable domain in full (rest from reference TRBV5-6 and TRBJ2-3): DAGVTQSPTHLIKTRGQQVTLRCSPKSGHDTVSWYQQALGQGPQFIFQYYEEEERQRGNFPDRFSGHQFPNYSSELNVNALLLGDSALYLCASRRGTGTDTQYFGPGTRLTVL.

The chain is built from TRBV19 and TRBJ2-7; 10 nucleotides match TRBD1. CDR3 length equals 14 residues. Germline assignment: CDR1 LNHDA and CDR2 SQIVND (reference sequence). V lost 4 bases and J lost 5; bases outside the gene matches: 5. CDR3 nucleotides: TGTGCCAGTAGTACCCGACAGGGGGCCAACGAGCAGTACTTC. It translates to CASSTRQGANEQYF.

The V and J genes are TRBV9 and TRBJ1-4; TRBD1 aligns across 8 bases. From germline, CDR1 is SGDLS and CDR2 YYNGEE. V was clipped by 0 bases and J by 4 bases; unmatched bases: 8. This CDR3 comprises 17 residues. The CDR3 protein is CASSVGVGTGFNEKLFF. The CDR3 DNA reads as TGTGCCAGCAGCGTAGGGGTCGGGACAGGTTTTAATGAAAAACTGTTTTTT.